Shown below are 18 T cell receptor beta chains from a single sample sequenced in a study of T cell repertoires in cytomegalovirus infection. MiXCR was run by TCRdb on the reads, yielding one entry per CDR3 protein. Of some 560,000 distinct CDR3 sequences in the sample, under 45% are singletons; the top ten hold over 45%. Their recognized antigens are unknown. The material was cultured PBMCs, obtained from culture after CMV antigen stimulation. All receptors derive from a human donor in good health (CMV status not recorded). Some clones in this sample may be carry-over from other donors' samples.

The chain employs TRBV20-1 and TRBJ2-1; tentative D call: TRBD2 (6 bases). Germline assignment: CDR1 DFQATT and CDR2 SNEGSKA (reference sequence). This CDR3 contains 16 residues. Trimming took off 2 bases at V and 0 bases at J, with 14 bases between the two ends. This chain's CDR3 is CSARSGGASSYNEQFF. In DNA form, the CDR3 reads TGCAGTGCTAGATCCGGAGGGGCCTCCTCCTACAATGAGCAGTTCTTC.

The chain is built from TRBV9 and TRBJ2-5; 13 positions agree with TRBD2. Trimming removed 4 bases from V and 3 bases from J; junction bases left unmatched: 6. The germline CDR1 and CDR2 sequences are SGDLS and YYNGEE. This CDR3 spans 16 amino acids. CDR3 loop: CASSTRTSGGEETQYF. The CDR3 coding sequence is TGTGCCAGCAGCACCCGGACTAGCGGGGGTGAAGAGACCCAGTACTTC.

The chain is built from TRBV19 and TRBJ1-5; D remains ambiguous. Trimming removed 1 base at V and 4 bases at J, with 11 bases between. Germline assignment: CDR1 LNHDA and CDR2 SQIVND (reference sequence). This CDR3 spans 15 amino acids. As DNA, the CDR3 is TGTGCCAGTAGTATAGGCAGTCCACCAAATCAGCCCCAGCATTTT. As protein: CASSIGSPPNQPQHF.

This clonotype was detected a few times. The chain has TRBV11-2 and TRBJ2-5; 7 nucleotides line up with TRBD2. From germline, CDR1 is SGHAT and CDR2 FQNNGV. V was clipped by 4 bases and J by 2 bases; unmatched bases: 7. The CDR3 covers 15 residues. CDR3 loop: CASSSQGLSQETQYF. CDR3 in DNA: TGTGCCAGCAGCTCCCAGGGACTATCTCAAGAGACCCAGTACTTC.

The chain is built from TRBV18 and TRBJ1-4, with D maybe TRBD1 (6 bases). The CDR3 spans 15 residues. V gave up 0 bases and J gave up 6 bases, with 11 bases separating them. Per the germline V gene, CDR1 is KGHSH and CDR2 is LQKENI. In nucleotides, the CDR3 is TGTGCCAGCTCACCACCGGGGGCGCGATATGAAAAACTGTTTTTT. Amino acid sequence: CASSPPGARYEKLFF.

The sample holds a few counts of this clonotype. The chain couples TRBV6-2 or TRBV6-3 to TRBJ2-7; 7 nucleotides match TRBD2. V was pared by 6 bases and J by 4 bases, with 9 bases of the junction left unmatched. The CDR3 runs to 14 residues. Germline lookup yields CDR1 MNHEY and CDR2 SVGEGT. The CDR3 region is CASRPAAGVYEQYF. The CDR3 DNA sequence: TGTGCCAGCAGGCCCGCGGCGGGAGTGTACGAGCAGTACTTC.

The rearrangement joins TRBV20-1 to TRBJ1-6, with D possibly being TRBD1 (5 bases). This CDR3 contains 15 residues. Trimming cost V 1 base and J 4 bases, with 11 bases left between them. Germline CDR1 reads DFQATT; CDR2 reads SNEGSKA (reference sequence). CDR3 region: CSARVGSGYNSPLHF. CDR3 bases: TGCAGTGCTAGAGTCGGGTCAGGGTATAATTCACCCCTCCACTTT.

This clonotype has just a few counts. The chain is built from TRBV2 and TRBJ2-4; 7 nucleotides line up with TRBD2. The germline CDR1 and CDR2 sequences are SNHLY and FYNNEI. The ends lost 7 bases at V and 6 bases at J; junction bases unmatched: 6. The CDR3 length is 13 residues. The CDR3 sequence is CASTRGELNIQYF. Written as DNA, the CDR3 is TGTGCCAGCACCCGGGGGGAATTAAACATTCAGTACTTC.

This clonotype was detected only a few times. The chain uses TRBV7-2 and TRBJ2-6; no definite D call. The ends were cut back, 1 base at V and 4 bases at J, with 14 bases in the middle. CDR1 is SGHTA, CDR2 FQGNSA, per germline. This CDR3 has 17 amino acids. For the CDR3, the DNA is TGTGCCAGCAGCTTAGTATATTGGGCGGCAGGGGCCAACGTCCTGACTTTC. Translating it yields CASSLVYWAAGANVLTF.

This clonotype has more than one count but fewer than ten. The DNA for the CDR3 is TGTGCCAGCAGCAGACTAGGACGGGCCGCGTATGGCTACACCTTC. Translated, it gives CASSRLGRAAYGYTF. The chain uses TRBV9 and TRBJ1-2; D remains ambiguous. The CDR3 length is 15 residues. V was shortened by 4 bases and J by 5 bases, with 18 bases between the two germline ends. Looked up from germline, CDR1 is SGDLS and CDR2 is YYNGEE.

In regard to this clonotype: Germline is not matched at one junction end, which may reflect a read error. This chain uses TRBV7-2 with TRBJ2-5, with D maybe TRBD2 (6 bases). The CDR3 has 15 residues. The germline V gene has CDR1 SGHTA and CDR2 FQGNSA. The CDR3 DNA sequence: TGTGCCAGCAGCGGGCCCACTAGCCGATGGGAGACCCATTACTTC. This sequence encodes CASSGPTSRWETHYF.

This clonotype was counted between two and nine times. The chain has TRBV7-6 and TRBJ2-1, with D perhaps given as TRBD1 or TRBD2 (5 bases each). The CDR3 consists of 14 residues. The V end lost 5 bases, the J end lost 8 bases, and 16 bases lay between the germline ends. Germline V CDR1 and CDR2: SGHVS, FNYEAQ. CDR3 residues: CASSPSRGLHEQFF. In DNA form, the CDR3 reads TGTGCCAGCAGCCCCTCGAGGGGATTACATGAGCAGTTCTTC. The variable domain in full, with the rest retrieved from reference TRBV7-6 and TRBJ2-1, is GAGVSQSPRYKVTKRGQDVALRCDPISGHVSLYWYRQALGQGPEFLTYFNYEAQQDKSGLPNDRFSAERPEGSISTLTIQRTEQRDSAMYRCASSPSRGLHEQFFGPGTRLTVL.

This clonotype was counted a single time. CDR3 DNA: TGCAGCGTTGAGGGGCAGGGGAGCAATGAGCAGTTCTTC. Protein: CSVEGQGSNEQFF. The V and J genes are TRBV29-1 and TRBJ2-1; possibly TRBD1 for D (6 bases). The CDR3 loop spans 13 amino acids. Per germline, CDR1 SQVTM and CDR2 ANQGSEA. Trimming cost V 3 bases and J 6 bases, with 12 bases left between them.

This clonotype was seen only a few times. This rearrangement joins TRBV6-8 to TRBJ2-1, with TRBD1 identical over 9 bases. The V and J ends lost 5 bases and 2 bases, in that order; junction bases with no gene match: 4. The CDR3 is made up of 15 amino acids. Germline V gene sequence: CDR1 MNHGY, CDR2 SAAAGT. CDR3: CASSATGGPYNEQFF. CDR3 bases: TGTGCCAGCAGTGCAACAGGGGGCCCCTACAATGAGCAGTTCTTC.

The chain couples TRBV28 to TRBJ1-4; 10 nucleotides match TRBD1. Per germline, CDR1 MDHEN and CDR2 SYDVKM. The CDR3 is 15 amino acids. V lost 6 bases and J lost 8; bases outside the gene matches: 9. The CDR3 DNA reads as TGTGCCAGCAGACTCCGGGACAGGGGACGGGAAAAACTGTTTTTT. Translating it yields CASRLRDRGREKLFF.

The chain combines TRBV7-2 with TRBJ2-3; D might be TRBD1 or TRBD2, each matching 5 bases. V gave up 0 bases and J gave up 1 base, with 8 bases separating them. Germline loops: CDR1 SGHTA, CDR2 FQGNSA. This CDR3 has 15 residues. The CDR3 DNA reads TGTGCCAGCAGCTTAGCGGGGGTCCGCACAGATACGCAGTATTTT. Amino acids: CASSLAGVRTDTQYF. The full variable domain, in which reference TRBV7-2 and TRBJ2-3 provide the parts outside the CDR3, is GAGVSQSPSNKVTEKGKDVELRCDPISGHTALYWYRQSLGQGLEFLIYFQGNSAPDKSGLPSDRFSAERTGGSVSTLTIQRTQQEDSAVYLCASSLAGVRTDTQYFGPGTRLTVL.

In its sample, this clonotype was seen a few times. This rearrangement joins TRBV7-9 to TRBJ2-2; possibly TRBD2 for D (6 bases). The V end was cut by 10 bases, the J end by 7 bases, with 16 bases between. Germline CDR1 and CDR2: SEHNR and FQNEAQ (reference sequence). The CDR3 is 13 amino acids. The DNA for the CDR3 is TGTGCCATCACCCCCGGAGGGAACGGGGAGCTGTTTTTT. The encoded protein is CAITPGGNGELFF.

V and J are TRBV29-1 and TRBJ2-1; TRBD2 agrees at 11 bases. The V gene end was trimmed by 7 bases and the J gene end by 0 bases; junction bases not matched to a gene: 11. Germline CDR1 and CDR2: SQVTM and ANQGSEA. The CDR3 covers 17 residues. The DNA of the CDR3 is TGCAGCGCCAGGGGACTAGCGGACCCTTTCTCCTACAATGAGCAGTTCTTC. It encodes CSARGLADPFSYNEQFF.